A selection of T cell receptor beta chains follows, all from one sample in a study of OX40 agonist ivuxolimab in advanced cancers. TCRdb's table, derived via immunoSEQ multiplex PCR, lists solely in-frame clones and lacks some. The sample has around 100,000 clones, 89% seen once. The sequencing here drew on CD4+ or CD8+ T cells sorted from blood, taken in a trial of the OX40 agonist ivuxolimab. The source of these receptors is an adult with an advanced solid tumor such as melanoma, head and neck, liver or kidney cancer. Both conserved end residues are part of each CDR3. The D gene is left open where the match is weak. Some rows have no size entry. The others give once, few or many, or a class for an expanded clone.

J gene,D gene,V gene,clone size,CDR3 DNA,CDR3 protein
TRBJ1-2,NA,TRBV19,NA,TGTGCCAGTAGCTTGAGGGCGAGAGATGGCTACACCTTC,CASSLRARDGYTF
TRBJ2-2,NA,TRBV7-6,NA,TGTGCCAGCAGCACCGGGGGCACCGGGGAGCTGTTTTTT,CASSTGGTGELFF
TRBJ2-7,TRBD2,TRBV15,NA,TGTGCCACCAGCACCAGGACTAGCGGGATGGAGCAGTACTTC,CATSTRTSGMEQYF
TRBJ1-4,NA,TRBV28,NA,TGTGCCAGCCTTACTAGGGGCGGGGGTGGCGAAAAACTGTTTTTT,CASLTRGGGGEKLFF
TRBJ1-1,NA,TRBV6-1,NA,TGTGCCAGCAGTGAACCTCGGGGGGGGGTCCGCACTGAAGCTTTCTTT,CASSEPRGGVRTEAFF
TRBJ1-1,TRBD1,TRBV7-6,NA,TGTGCCAGCAGCTTAGAAGCCCAGGGGGCAGGAAGGGTGGGTACGAACACTGAAGCTTTCTTT,CASSLEAQGAGRVGTNTEAFF
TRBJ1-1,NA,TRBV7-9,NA,TGTGCCAGCAGCGCAGGTGGAATGTTTTCCACTGAAGCTTTCTTT,CASSAGGMFSTEAFF
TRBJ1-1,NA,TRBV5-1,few,TGCGCCAGCAGCTTAGGGGGTGGGACTGAAGCTTTCTTT,CASSLGGGTEAFF
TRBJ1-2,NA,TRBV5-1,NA,TGCGCCAGCAGCTTGGGGCAGGACTTAGGTGGCTACACCTTC,CASSLGQDLGGYTF
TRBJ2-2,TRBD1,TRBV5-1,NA,TGCGCCAGCAGCCTGGACAGGGCCACCGGGGAGCTGTTTTTT,CASSLDRATGELFF
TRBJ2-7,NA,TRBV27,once,TGTGCCAGCAGTTTTTTGATCGGCGAGCAGTACTTC,CASSFLIGEQYF
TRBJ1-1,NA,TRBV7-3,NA,TGTGCCAGCAGCCTGAATTCCGGGACTGAAGCTTTCTTT,CASSLNSGTEAFF
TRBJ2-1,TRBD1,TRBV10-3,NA,TGTGCCATCAGTGGGGCCCCAGGGGGCCCCCAGGGGAATGAGCAGTTCTTC,CAISGAPGGPQGNEQFF
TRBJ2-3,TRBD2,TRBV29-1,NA,TGCAGCGCTTGGGGGGGGAGCACAGATACGCAGTATTTT,CSAWGGSTDTQYF
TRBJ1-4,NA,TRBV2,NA,TGTGCCAGCTCAAAAGACGATGGGGGTGATGAAAAACTGTTTTTT,CASSKDDGGDEKLFF
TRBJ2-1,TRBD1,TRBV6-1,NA,TGTGCCAGCAGCTGGGACAGGACCTACAATGAGCAGTTCTTC,CASSWDRTYNEQFF
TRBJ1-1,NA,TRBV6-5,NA,TGTGCCAGCAGACCCATGACGGGTCGCACTGAAGCTTTCTTT,CASRPMTGRTEAFF
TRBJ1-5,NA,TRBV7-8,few,TGTGCCAGCAGCTTAGCTTATCAGCCCCAGCATTTT,CASSLAYQPQHF
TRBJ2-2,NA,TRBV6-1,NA,TGTGCCAGCACCTTAAGCCAAGCGAACACCGGGGAGCTGTTTTTT,CASTLSQANTGELFF
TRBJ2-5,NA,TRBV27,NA,TGTGCCAGCAGACAACCTGGCACCGAAGAGACCCAGTACTTC,CASRQPGTEETQYF
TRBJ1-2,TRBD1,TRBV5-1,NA,TGCGCCAGCAGCTTAGACAGGGGGCCATTTGGCTACACCTTC,CASSLDRGPFGYTF
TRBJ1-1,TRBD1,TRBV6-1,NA,TGTGCCAGCAGGGCCGGACAGGCACACACTGAAGCTTTCTTT,CASRAGQAHTEAFF
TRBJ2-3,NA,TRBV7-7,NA,TGTGCCAGCAGCTTGCAGGGAAGCACAGATACGCAGTATTTT,CASSLQGSTDTQYF
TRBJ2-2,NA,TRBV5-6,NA,TGTGCCAGCAGCTTGGTCGGAGGGCGGAACACCGGGGAGCTGTTTTTT,CASSLVGGRNTGELFF
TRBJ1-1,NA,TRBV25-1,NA,TGTGCCAGCAGTGAAAACAGGGTCCACACTGAAGCTTTCTTT,CASSENRVHTEAFF
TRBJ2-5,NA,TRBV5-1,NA,TGCGCCAGCAGCCCGGACCCACGGAAGACCCAGTACTTC,CASSPDPRKTQYF
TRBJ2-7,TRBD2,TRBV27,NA,TGTGCCAGCAGTTTAAGACTAGCGGGAGCTCACGAGCAGTACTTC,CASSLRLAGAHEQYF
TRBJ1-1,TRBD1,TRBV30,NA,TGTGCCTGGACCCGGCGGGACAGGGGCCGATGGACTGAAGCTTTCTTT,CAWTRRDRGRWTEAFF
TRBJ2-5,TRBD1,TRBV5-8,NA,TGTGCCAGCAGCTTGGGACAGGCTCCAGGGGGAGAGACCCAGTACTTC,CASSLGQAPGGETQYF
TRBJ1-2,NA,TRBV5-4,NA,TGTGCCAGCAGCTTTTTAAGGGATGGCTACACCTTC,CASSFLRDGYTF
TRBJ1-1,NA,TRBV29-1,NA,TGCAGCGCAGGTACGAACACTGAAGCTTTCTTT,CSAGTNTEAFF
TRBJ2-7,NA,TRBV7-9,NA,TGTGCCAGCAGCTTAGGGGACATCCCCTACGAGCAGTACTTC,CASSLGDIPYEQYF
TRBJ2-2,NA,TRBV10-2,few,TGCGCCAGCAGGGGCCGGGCGAACACCGGGGAGCTGTTTTTT,CASRGRANTGELFF
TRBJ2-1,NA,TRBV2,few,TGTGCCAGCAGTCCCTTCTACAATGAGCAGTTCTTC,CASSPFYNEQFF
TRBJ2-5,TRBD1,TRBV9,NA,TGTGCCAGCAGTGCCGGTGGGACAGGAGAGACCCAGTACTTC,CASSAGGTGETQYF
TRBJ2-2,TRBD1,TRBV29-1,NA,TGCAGCGGTACAGGGGGACCGGGGGAGCTGTTTTTT,CSGTGGPGELFF
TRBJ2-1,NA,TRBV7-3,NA,TGTGCCAGCAGCTCGGGTGGTAGCGTAAATGAGCAGTTCTTC,CASSSGGSVNEQFF
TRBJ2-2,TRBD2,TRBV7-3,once,TGTGCCAGCAGCTCTACTAGCGGGAGGGGCACCGGGGAGCTGTTTTTT,CASSSTSGRGTGELFF
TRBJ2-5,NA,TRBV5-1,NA,TGCGCCAGCAGCTTGGACAGGGCAGGAGGGGAGACCCAGTACTTC,CASSLDRAGGETQYF
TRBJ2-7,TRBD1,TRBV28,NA,TGTGCCAGCAGTTTATGGTCTGGGACAGGGGTCCACGAGCAGTACTTC,CASSLWSGTGVHEQYF
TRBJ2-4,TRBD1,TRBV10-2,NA,TGCGCCAGCAGTGAGTCAGGGGGACAGAACATTCAGTACTTC,CASSESGGQNIQYF
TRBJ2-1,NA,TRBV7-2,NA,TGTGCCAGCTTGGGGGTGGGAGAGGTCCCCTACAATGAGCAGTTCTTC,CASLGVGEVPYNEQFF
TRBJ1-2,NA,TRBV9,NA,TGTGCCAGCAGCCCAAGAGGGGATACTGGCTATGGCTACACCTTC,CASSPRGDTGYGYTF
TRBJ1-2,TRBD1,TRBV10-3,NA,TGTGCCATCAGGGGGACAGTAGATGGCTACACCTTC,CAIRGTVDGYTF
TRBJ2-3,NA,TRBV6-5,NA,TGTGCCAGCAGCCCCCAGGCAGTCACAGATACGCAGTATTTT,CASSPQAVTDTQYF
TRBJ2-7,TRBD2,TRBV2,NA,TGTGCCAGCAGTGAGGGACTAGCGGGAGTCTACGAGCAGTACTTC,CASSEGLAGVYEQYF
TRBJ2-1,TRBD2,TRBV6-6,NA,TGTGCCAGCAGTTACCCGTTGGGGGAGGGGTACCAAAGGCAGTTCTTC,CASSYPLGEGYQRQFF
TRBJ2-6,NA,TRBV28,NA,TGTGCCAGCAGCACCCCTTTTTCAGGGATCAAGAGCTCTGGGGCCAACGTCCTGACTTTC,CASSTPFSGIKSSGANVLTF
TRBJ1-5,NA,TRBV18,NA,TGTGCCAGCTCACCGAACCGGGACAAGCCCCAGCATTTT,CASSPNRDKPQHF
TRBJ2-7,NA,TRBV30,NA,TGTGCCTGGAAACCCCGGACCTATAGCTCCTACGAGCAGTACTTC,CAWKPRTYSSYEQYF